The following is a T cell receptor beta chain sequence with its context. Possible read error: a much larger clone is one base away. MiXCR was run by TCRdb on the 5' RACE reads, yielding one entry per CDR3 protein. The sample consists of tens of thousands of distinct CDR3 sequences, 5% to 6% of them appearing once. This sample is part of a study of early T cells in non-severe SARS-CoV-2 infection. CDR1 and CDR2 from the germline V gene are SGHTA and FQGTGA. The CDR3 loop spans 15 amino acids. Source: whole blood, taken at baseline. The sequence derives from an adult who was a healthcare worker with PCR-confirmed SARS-CoV-2 infection or an uninfected control (not recorded which). The chain recombines TRBV7-3 with TRBJ2-2; weak D call: TRBD2 (5 bases). This chain's CDR3 is CASGLGGIGTGELFF. CDR3 DNA sequence: TGTGCCAGCGGCTTAGGAGGAATTGGGACCGGGGAGCTGTTTTTT. Full variable domain (remainder filled in from reference TRBV7-3 and TRBJ2-2): GAGVSQTPSNKVTEKGKYVELRCDPISGHTALYWYRQSLGQGPEFLIYFQGTGAADDSGLPNDRFFAVRPEGSVSTLKIQRTERGDSAVYLCASGLGGIGTGELFFGEGSRLTVL.